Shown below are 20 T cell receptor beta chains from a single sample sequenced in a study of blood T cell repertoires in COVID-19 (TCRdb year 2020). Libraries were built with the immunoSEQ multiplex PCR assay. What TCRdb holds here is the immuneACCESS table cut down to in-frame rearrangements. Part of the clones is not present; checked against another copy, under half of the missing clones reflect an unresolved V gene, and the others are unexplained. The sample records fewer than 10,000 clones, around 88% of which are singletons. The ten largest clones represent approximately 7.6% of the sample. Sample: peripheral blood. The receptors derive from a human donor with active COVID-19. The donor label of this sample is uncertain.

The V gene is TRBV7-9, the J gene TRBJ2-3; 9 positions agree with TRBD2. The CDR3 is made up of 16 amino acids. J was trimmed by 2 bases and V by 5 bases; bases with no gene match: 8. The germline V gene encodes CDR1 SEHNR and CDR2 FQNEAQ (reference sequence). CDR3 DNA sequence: TGTGCCAGCAGCCCCGGGACTAGCATTTACACAGATACGCAGTATTTT. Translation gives CASSPGTSIYTDTQYF.

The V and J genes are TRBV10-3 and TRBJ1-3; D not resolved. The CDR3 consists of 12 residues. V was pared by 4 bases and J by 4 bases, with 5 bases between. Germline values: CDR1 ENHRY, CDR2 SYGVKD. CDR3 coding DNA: TGTGCCATCAGTGGTCTGGGAAACACCATATATTTT. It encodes CAISGLGNTIYF.

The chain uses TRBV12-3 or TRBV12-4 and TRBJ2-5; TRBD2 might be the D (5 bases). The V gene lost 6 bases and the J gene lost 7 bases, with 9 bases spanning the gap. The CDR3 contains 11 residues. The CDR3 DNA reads TGTGCCAGCAGCGAGGGTCCGACCCAGTACTTC. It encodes CASSEGPTQYF.

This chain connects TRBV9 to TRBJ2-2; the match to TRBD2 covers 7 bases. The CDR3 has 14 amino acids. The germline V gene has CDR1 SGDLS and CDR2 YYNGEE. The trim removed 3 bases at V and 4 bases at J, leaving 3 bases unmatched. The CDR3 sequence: CASSATSPTGELFF. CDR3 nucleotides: TGTGCCAGCAGCGCGACTAGCCCCACCGGGGAGCTGTTTTTT. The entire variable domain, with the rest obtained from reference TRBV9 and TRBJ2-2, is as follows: DSGVTQTPKHLITATGQRVTLRCSPRSGDLSVYWYQQSLDQGLQFLIQYYNGEERAKGNILERFSAQQFPDLHSELNLSSLELGDSALYFCASSATSPTGELFFGEGSRLTVL.

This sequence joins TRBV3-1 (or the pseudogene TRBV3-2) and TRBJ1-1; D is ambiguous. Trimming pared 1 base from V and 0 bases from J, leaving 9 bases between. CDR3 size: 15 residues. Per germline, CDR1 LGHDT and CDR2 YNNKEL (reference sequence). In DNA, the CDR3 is TGTGCCAGCAGCCAAGGTCGGGGAGTGAACACTGAAGCTTTCTTT. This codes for CASSQGRGVNTEAFF.

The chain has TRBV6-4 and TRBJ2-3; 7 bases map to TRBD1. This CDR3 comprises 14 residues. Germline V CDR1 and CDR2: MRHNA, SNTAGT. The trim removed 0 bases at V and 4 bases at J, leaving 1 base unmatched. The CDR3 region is CASSDSGGADTQYF. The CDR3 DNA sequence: TGTGCCAGCAGTGACTCAGGGGGCGCAGATACGCAGTATTTT.

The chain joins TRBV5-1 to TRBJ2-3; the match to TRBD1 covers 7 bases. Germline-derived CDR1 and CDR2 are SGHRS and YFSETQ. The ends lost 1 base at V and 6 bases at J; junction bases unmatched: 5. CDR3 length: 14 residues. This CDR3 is CASSLPTGRDTQYF. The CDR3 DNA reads TGCGCCAGCAGCTTGCCGACAGGGCGTGATACGCAGTATTTT.

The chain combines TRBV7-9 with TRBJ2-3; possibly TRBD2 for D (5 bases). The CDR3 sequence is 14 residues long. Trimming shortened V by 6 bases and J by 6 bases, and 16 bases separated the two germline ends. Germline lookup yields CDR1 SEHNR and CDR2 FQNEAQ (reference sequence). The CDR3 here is CASSRGLPSDTQYF. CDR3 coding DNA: TGTGCCAGCAGTCGAGGGCTGCCGTCCGATACGCAGTATTTT.

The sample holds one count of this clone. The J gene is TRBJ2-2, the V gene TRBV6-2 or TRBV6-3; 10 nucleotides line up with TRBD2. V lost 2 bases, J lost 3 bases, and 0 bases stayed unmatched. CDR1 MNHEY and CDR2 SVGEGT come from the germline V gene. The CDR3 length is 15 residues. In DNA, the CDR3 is TGTGCCAGCAGTTACGGGACTAGCGACACCGGGGAGCTGTTTTTT. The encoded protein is CASSYGTSDTGELFF.

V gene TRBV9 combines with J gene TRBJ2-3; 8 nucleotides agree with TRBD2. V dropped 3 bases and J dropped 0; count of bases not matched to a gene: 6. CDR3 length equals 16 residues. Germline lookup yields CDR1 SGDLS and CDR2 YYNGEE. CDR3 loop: CASSGGGGRSTDTQYF. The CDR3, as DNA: TGTGCCAGCAGCGGAGGTGGCGGGAGGAGCACAGATACGCAGTATTTT.

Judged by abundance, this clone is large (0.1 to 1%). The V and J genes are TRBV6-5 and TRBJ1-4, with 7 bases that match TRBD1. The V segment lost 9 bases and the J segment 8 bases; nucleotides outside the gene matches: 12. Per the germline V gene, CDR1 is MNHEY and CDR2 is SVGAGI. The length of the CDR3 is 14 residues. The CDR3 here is CASRHRDRREKLFF. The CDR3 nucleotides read TGTGCCAGTCGTCACCGGGACAGACGGGAAAAACTGTTTTTT.

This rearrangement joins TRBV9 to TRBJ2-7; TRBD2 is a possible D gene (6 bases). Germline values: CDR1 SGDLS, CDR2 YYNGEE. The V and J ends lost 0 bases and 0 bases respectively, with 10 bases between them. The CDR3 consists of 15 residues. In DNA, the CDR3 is TGTGCCAGCAGCGTAGGCGGGGCGTCCTCCTACGAGCAGTACTTC. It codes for CASSVGGASSYEQYF.

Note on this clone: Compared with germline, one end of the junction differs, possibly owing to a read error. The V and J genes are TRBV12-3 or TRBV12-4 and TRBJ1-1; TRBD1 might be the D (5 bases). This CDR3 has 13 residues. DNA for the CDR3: TGTGCCAGCAGTGTAGGTCCTGCATCACAGGCAAGCTTT. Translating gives CASSVGPASQASF.

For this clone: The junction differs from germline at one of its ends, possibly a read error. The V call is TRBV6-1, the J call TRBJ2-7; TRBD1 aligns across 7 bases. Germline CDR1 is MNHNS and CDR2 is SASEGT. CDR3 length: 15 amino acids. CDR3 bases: TGTGCCAGCAGAGAAGGGGGCCTGAGCTCCTACGAGCAGTACTTC. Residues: CASREGGLSSYEQYF.

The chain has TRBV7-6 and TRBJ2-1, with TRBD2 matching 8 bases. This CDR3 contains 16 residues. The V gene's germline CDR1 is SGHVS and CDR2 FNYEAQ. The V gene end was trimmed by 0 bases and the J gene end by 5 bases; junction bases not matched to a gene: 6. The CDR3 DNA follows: TGTGCCAGCAGCTTAGCTAGCGGGGTTGTCGACAATGAGCAGTTCTTC. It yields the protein CASSLASGVVDNEQFF.

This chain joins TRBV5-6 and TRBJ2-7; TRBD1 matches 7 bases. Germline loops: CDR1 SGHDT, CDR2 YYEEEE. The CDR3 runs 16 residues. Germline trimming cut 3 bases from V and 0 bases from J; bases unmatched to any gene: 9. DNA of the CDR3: TGTGCCAGCAGCTCCCCCACAGGGGCCAGCTCCTACGAGCAGTACGTC. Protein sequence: CASSSPTGASSYEQYV.

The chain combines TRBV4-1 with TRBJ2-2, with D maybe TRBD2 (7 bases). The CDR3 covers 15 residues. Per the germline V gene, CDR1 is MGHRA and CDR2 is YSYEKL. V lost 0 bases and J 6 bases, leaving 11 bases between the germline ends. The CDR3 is CASSQDQGGAGELFF. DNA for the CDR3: TGCGCCAGCAGCCAAGATCAAGGGGGGGCCGGGGAGCTGTTTTTT.

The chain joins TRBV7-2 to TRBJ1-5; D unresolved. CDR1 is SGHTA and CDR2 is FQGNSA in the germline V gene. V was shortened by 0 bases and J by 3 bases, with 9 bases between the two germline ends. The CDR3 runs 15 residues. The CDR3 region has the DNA TGTGCCAGCAGCTTAGCATCCCAAAACAATCAGCCCCAGCATTTT. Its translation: CASSLASQNNQPQHF.

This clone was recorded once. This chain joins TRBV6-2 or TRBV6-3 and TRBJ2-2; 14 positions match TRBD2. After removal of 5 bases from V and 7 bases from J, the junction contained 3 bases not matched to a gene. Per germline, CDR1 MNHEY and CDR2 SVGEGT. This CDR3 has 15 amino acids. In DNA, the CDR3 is TGTGCCAGCAGTGAGGGACTAGCGGGAGTCGGGGAGCTGTTTTTT. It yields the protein CASSEGLAGVGELFF.

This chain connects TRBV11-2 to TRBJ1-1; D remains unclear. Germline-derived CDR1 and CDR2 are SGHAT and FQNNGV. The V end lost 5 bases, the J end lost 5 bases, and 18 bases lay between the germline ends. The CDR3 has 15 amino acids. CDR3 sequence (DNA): TGTGCCAGCAGCCCCAGAGGTTGGCCCGGGACTGAAGCTTTCTTT. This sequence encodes CASSPRGWPGTEAFF.